Presented here are 21 T cell receptor beta chains from one specimen sequenced in a study of glioma-infiltrating T cells. The iRepertoire nested amplicon-rescue multiplex PCR amplified TCR alpha and beta CDR3s from RNA. TCRdb processed the multiplex PCR reads anew with MiXCR; each CDR3 protein has one entry. Of 170,000 or so distinct CDR3 sequences in the sample, approximately 40% were seen once. Sequencing was performed on glioma tissue, nonneoplastic brain tissue, or PBMCs (not recorded which). The receptors were gathered from a human donor with low-grade glioma or glioblastoma, undergoing nonglioma brain surgery, or in good health (not recorded which).

The chain links TRBV12-3 or TRBV12-4 to TRBJ2-1, with no clear D. CDR3 size: 14 residues. Trimming removed 4 bases at V and 8 bases at J, with 15 bases between. CDR3 in amino acids: CASSSTHGDDEQFF. CDR3 coding DNA: TGTGCCAGCAGTTCGACTCACGGTGATGATGAGCAGTTCTTC.

This clonotype came up many times. The chain joins TRBV7-9 to TRBJ2-5; 7 bases line up with TRBD2. V lost 4 bases and J lost 4; bases outside the gene matches: 9. CDR3 size: 15 residues. CDR1 and CDR2 (germline): SEHNR, FQNEAQ (reference sequence). CDR3: CASSSEGLGPETQYF. Written as DNA, the CDR3 is TGTGCCAGCAGCTCCGAAGGACTAGGGCCAGAGACCCAGTACTTC.

Turning to this clonotype: A much larger clonotype is one base distant, so this may be a read error. V and J are TRBV6-4 and TRBJ2-1; D ambiguous. The CDR3 totals 14 residues. Looked up from germline, CDR1 is MRHNA and CDR2 is SNTAGT. The DNA of the CDR3 is TGTGCCAGCAAAATAGGACCAGCAAACAATCAGCAGTTCTTC. Protein sequence: CASKIGPANNQQFF.

As to this clonotype: Just one base apart from a much larger clone, this may be a read error. The chain couples TRBV28 to TRBJ1-2, with D maybe TRBD1 (6 bases). Germline lookup yields CDR1 MDHEN and CDR2 SYDVKM. The CDR3 spans 12 residues. Trimming shortened V by 6 bases and J by 12 bases, and 17 bases separated the two germline ends. The CDR3: CASSSNDRQDTF. DNA of the CDR3: TGTGCCAGCAGCTCTAACGACAGACAGGACACCTTC.

This clonotype came up a few times. The rearrangement links TRBV14 to TRBJ2-2; no definite D call. The CDR3 covers 15 residues. The V gene's germline CDR1 is SGHDN and CDR2 FVKESK. V was shortened by 2 bases and J by 4 bases, with 11 bases between the two germline ends. The CDR3 nucleotides are TGTGCCAGCAGCCAAAACTGGGCTAGCACCGGGGAGCTGTTTTTT. Translated, it gives CASSQNWASTGELFF.

This clonotype has just a few counts. The chain links TRBV4-1 to TRBJ2-3; D unresolved. V dropped 0 bases and J dropped 6 bases, with 10 bases sitting between them. Germline V gives CDR1 MGHRA, CDR2 YSYEKL. This CDR3 is 14 amino acids long. This CDR3 reads CASSQESPADTQYF. The CDR3 region has the DNA TGCGCCAGCAGCCAAGAGTCCCCGGCGGATACGCAGTATTTT.

About this clonotype itself: Germline and junction disagree at one end, which may indicate a read error. The chain has TRBV2 and TRBJ2-7; the D gene is possibly TRBD1 (5 bases). This CDR3 comprises 12 residues. The V gene's germline CDR1 is SNHLY and CDR2 FYNNEI. The CDR3 spells CTSSRQPYEQYF. CDR3 DNA: TGTACCAGCAGCCGACAGCCTTACGAGCAGTACTTC.

The chain carries TRBV12-3 or TRBV12-4 and TRBJ1-2, with D possibly being TRBD1 (5 bases). The V end lost 6 bases, the J end lost 2 bases, and 19 bases lay between the germline ends. The CDR3 is 16 amino acids. The CDR3 DNA reads TGTGCCAGCAGGACCGGGCTACAGGTCCCCAACTATGGCTACACCTTC. As protein: CASRTGLQVPNYGYTF.

This clonotype was seen a handful of times. CDR3 DNA: TGTGCCAGCAGCTTATCGAGACGGCACACCGGGGAGCTGTTTTTT. Translated, it gives CASSLSRRHTGELFF. The rearrangement links TRBV7-9 to TRBJ2-2; D not certain. The CDR3 spans 15 residues. Trimming removed 2 bases from V and 3 bases from J, with 10 bases in between. The germline gives CDR1 SEHNR, CDR2 FQNEAQ (reference sequence).

In the case of this clonotype: This may come from a read error, since a much larger clone is one base off. The V gene is TRBV3-1, the J gene TRBJ2-1; D is possibly TRBD2 (5 bases). CDR3 length equals 16 residues. Trimming removed 0 bases at V and 8 bases at J, with 17 bases between. Germline V CDR1 and CDR2: LGHDT, YNNKEL (reference sequence). In nucleotides, the CDR3 is TGTGCCAGCAGCCAAGATCTAGCAGCGAGCGGTGATGAGCAGTTCTTC. Translating it yields CASSQDLAASGDEQFF.

As regards this clonotype: Given a much more abundant clone one base away, this may be a read error. The V call is TRBV19, the J call TRBJ2-1, with D possibly TRBD1 on 5 matching bases. The CDR3 is made up of 16 amino acids. CDR1 is LNHDA, CDR2 SQIVND, per germline (reference sequence). The CDR3 DNA sequence: TGTGCCATTAGTATTCAGGGTCTGGGCTCCTACAATGAGCAGTTCTTC. It yields the protein CAISIQGLGSYNEQFF.

The V and J genes are TRBV12-3 or TRBV12-4 and TRBJ2-3; D is unclear. Trimming removed 5 bases from V and 4 bases from J, with 13 bases in between. This CDR3 is built from 14 residues. The CDR3 region is CASSVTDPSDTQYF. CDR3 DNA sequence: TGTGCCAGCAGTGTAACGGATCCTTCAGATACGCAGTATTTT.

To note about this clonotype: One base away lies a much larger clone, so this may be a sequencing read error. This rearrangement joins TRBV6-1 to TRBJ2-7; the match to TRBD2 covers 8 bases. Per germline, CDR1 MNHNS and CDR2 SASEGT. This CDR3 contains 16 residues. The ends lost 1 base at V and 4 bases at J; junction bases unmatched: 9. The CDR3 DNA sequence: TGTGCCAGCAGTGAAGGGGAAGCGGGAGCTGGGTACGAGCAGTACTTC. It is translated as CASSEGEAGAGYEQYF.

About this clonotype: Being one base from a much bigger clone, this may be a read error. The V gene is TRBV27, the J gene TRBJ2-7, with 8 positions matching TRBD2. This CDR3 contains 15 residues. V trimming: 7 bases; J trimming: 2 bases; junction bases outside the gene matches: 10. Germline CDR1 reads MNHEY; CDR2 reads SMNVEV (reference sequence). In nucleotides, the CDR3 is TGTGCCAGCATGGTAGCGGGAAGCCAAACCTACGAGCAGTACTTC. Amino acid sequence: CASMVAGSQTYEQYF.

The chain employs TRBV5-1 and TRBJ2-2; D call uncertain. The CDR3 length is 13 residues. CDR1 SGHRS and CDR2 YFSETQ come from the germline V gene. V was trimmed by 0 bases and J by 8 bases, leaving 8 bases between them. The DNA of the CDR3 is TGCGCCAGCAGCTTGGAGTTCACAGGGGAGCTGTTTTTT. Its translation is CASSLEFTGELFF.

This clonotype was detected only a few times. It may be a read error: a sequence one base away is much more abundant. The gene calls are TRBV20-1 and TRBJ2-5; possibly TRBD1 for D (6 bases). The length of the CDR3 is 11 residues. The germline gives CDR1 DFQATT, CDR2 SNEGSKA (reference sequence). The CDR3 DNA follows: TGCAGTGCTAGAGCAGGGGAGACCAAGTACTTC. Translated, it gives CSARAGETKYF.

This clonotype has just a few counts. A much larger clone differs by one base, so this may be a read error. The chain employs TRBV20-1 and TRBJ2-7, with 7 positions matching TRBD2. The CDR3 consists of 16 residues. Germline values: CDR1 DFQATT, CDR2 SNEGSKA (reference sequence). The CDR3 bases are TGCGGTGCTAGTGGGGCTAGCGCGGGAGAATACTACGAGCAGTACTTC. It translates to CGASGASAGEYYEQYF.

Turning to this clonotype: The germline gene is not matched at one end of the junction; a read error may be the cause. J is TRBJ1-1 and V is TRBV28; D call uncertain. There are 12 residues in the CDR3. CDR1 is MDHEN, CDR2 SYDVKM, per germline. The DNA for the CDR3 is TGTGCAAGCAGTCATGCGAACACTGAAGCTCTCTTT. Protein product: CASSHANTEALF.

This clonotype was seen more than once but under ten times. The chain employs TRBV27 and TRBJ2-7; D gene uncertain. Per germline, CDR1 MNHEY and CDR2 SMNVEV (reference sequence). Trimming cost V 5 bases and J 6 bases, with 8 bases left between them. This CDR3 comprises 11 residues. CDR3 coding DNA: TGTGCCAGCAGTCATCCTTTCGAGCAGTACTTC. Protein product: CASSHPFEQYF.

This clonotype has at least ten counts. The genes are TRBV20-1 and TRBJ1-1, with 7 bases identical to TRBD1. V lost 3 bases, J lost 4 bases, and 2 bases stayed unmatched. This CDR3 comprises 12 residues. Germline V gene lookup returns CDR1 DFQATT and CDR2 SNEGSKA (reference sequence). The CDR3 DNA reads TGCAGTGCTAGTGACAGGGCCACTGAAGCTTTCTTT. Translation: CSASDRATEAFF.

This clonotype was seen only once. The CDR3 here is CASGRERVAGRDTQYF. In nucleotides, the CDR3 is TGTGCCAGCGGGAGGGAGAGAGTAGCGGGAAGAGATACGCAGTATTTT. The chain has TRBV6-5 and TRBJ2-3; TRBD2 matches 8 bases. CDR1 is MNHEY and CDR2 is SVGAGI in the germline V gene. The CDR3 extends over 16 amino acids. V dropped 8 bases and J dropped 5; count of bases not matched to a gene: 15.